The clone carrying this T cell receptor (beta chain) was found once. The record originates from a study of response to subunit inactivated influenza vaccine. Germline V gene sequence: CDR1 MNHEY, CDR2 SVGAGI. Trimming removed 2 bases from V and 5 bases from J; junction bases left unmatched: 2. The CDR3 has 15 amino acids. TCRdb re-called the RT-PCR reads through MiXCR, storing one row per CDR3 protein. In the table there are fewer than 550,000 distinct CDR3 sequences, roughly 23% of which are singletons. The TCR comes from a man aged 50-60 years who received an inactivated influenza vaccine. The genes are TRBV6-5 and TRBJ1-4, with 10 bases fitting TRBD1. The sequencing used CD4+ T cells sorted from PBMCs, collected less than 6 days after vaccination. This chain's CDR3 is CASSYLGQGNEKLFF. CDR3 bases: TGTGCCAGCAGTTACCTGGGACAGGGGAATGAAAAACTGTTTTTT.